The rows below give T cell receptor beta chains drawn from one sample of a study of blood T cell repertoires in COVID-19. Only in-frame clones appear in the TCRdb table, and some are missing; sequencing was by immunoSEQ multiplex PCR. This sample has approximately 280,000 clones, with roughly 89% found just once. Sequences were obtained from peripheral blood. The receptor source for this set is a man aged 35-49 years with acute or convalescent COVID-19. CDR3s include the opening cysteine and the closing phenylalanine or tryptophan. A D gene is named only where the DNA matches it firmly. The size of a clone is reported for some rows only, either as once, few or many, or as a class for expanded clones.

v_call	j_call	d_call	clone_size	cdr3_aa	cdr3_nt
TRBV19	TRBJ2-7	-	-	CASSYAGTYEQYF	TGTGCCAGTAGTTACGCGGGGACCTACGAGCAGTACTTC
TRBV9	TRBJ1-2	TRBD1	-	CASSAGGRGYTF	TGTGCCAGCAGTGCAGGGGGCCGAGGCTACACCTTC
TRBV5-1	TRBJ1-6	TRBD1	once	CASSLGTGGLSSSPLHF	TGCGCCAGCAGCCTGGGGACAGGGGGCCTCTCGAGTTCACCCCTCCACTTT
TRBV5-4	TRBJ1-6	TRBD1	-	CASSPRQGANSPLHF	TGTGCCAGCAGCCCACGACAGGGAGCAAATTCACCCCTCCACTTT
TRBV13	TRBJ1-1	TRBD1	-	CASSLGLGTANTEAFF	TGTGCCAGCAGCTTAGGCCTCGGGACAGCAAACACTGAAGCTTTCTTT
TRBV5-5	TRBJ1-1	-	-	CASSFDSTEAFF	TGTGCCAGCAGCTTCGACAGCACTGAAGCTTTCTTT
TRBV6-5	TRBJ1-1	-	once	CASTGTRHTEAFF	TGTGCCAGCACGGGAACAAGACACACTGAAGCTTTCTTT
TRBV7-3	TRBJ2-1	-	-	CASSFTGGASYNEQFF	TGTGCCAGCAGCTTTACAGGGGGGGCCTCCTACAATGAGCAGTTCTTC
TRBV6-5	TRBJ2-7	-	-	CASRAQGGEQYF	TGTGCCAGCAGGGCGCAGGGGGGCGAGCAGTACTTC
TRBV7-7	TRBJ1-3	TRBD1	-	CASSLAPRGAGNTIYF	TGTGCCAGCAGCTTAGCGCCCAGGGGGGCTGGAAACACCATATATTTT
TRBV18	TRBJ2-7	TRBD1	-	CASSPSDRGYEQYF	TGTGCCAGCTCCCCCTCCGACAGGGGTTACGAGCAGTACTTC
TRBV9	TRBJ1-4	-	once	CASSVGPLNEKLFF	TGTGCCAGCAGCGTAGGGCCTCTTAATGAAAAACTGTTTTTT
TRBV14	TRBJ1-3	TRBD1	-	CASSTGTGNTIYF	TGTGCCAGTTCGACAGGGACTGGAAACACCATATATTTT
TRBV2	TRBJ1-5	-	-	CASRFGVSNQPQHF	TGTGCCAGCAGGTTCGGGGTAAGCAATCAGCCCCAGCATTTT
TRBV12-3/TRBV12-4	TRBJ2-4	TRBD1	-	CASSSRDRALF	TGTGCCAGCAGTTCCCGGGACAGGGCCCTCTTC
TRBV6-5	TRBJ1-1	-	-	CASSLGGNTEAFF	TGTGCCAGCAGTCTAGGAGGGAACACTGAAGCTTTCTTT
TRBV3-1/TRBV3-2	TRBJ2-7	-	-	CASSSPPGSYEQYF	TGTGCCAGCAGCTCCCCCCCGGGGTCCTACGAGCAGTACTTC
TRBV7-3	TRBJ2-1	-	-	CASSLTGGLYNEQFF	TGTGCCAGCAGCTTAACGGGGGGGCTCTACAATGAGCAGTTCTTC
TRBV3-1/TRBV3-2	TRBJ2-1	TRBD1	-	CASRRQGASYNEQFF	TGTGCCAGCAGGCGACAGGGGGCCTCCTACAATGAGCAGTTCTTC
TRBV11-2	TRBJ1-4	-	-	CASSQSWAKEKLFF	TGTGCCAGCAGCCAAAGCTGGGCGAAGGAAAAACTGTTTTTT
TRBV12-5	TRBJ2-1	-	-	CASGLGLPYNEQFF	TGTGCTAGTGGTTTGGGGCTTCCCTACAATGAGCAGTTCTTC
TRBV30	TRBJ1-3	-	-	CAWSVQSGNTIYF	TGTGCCTGGAGTGTACAATCTGGAAACACCATATATTTT
TRBV7-2	TRBJ2-7	-	-	CASSLLGPEQYF	TGTGCCAGCAGCTTATTGGGCCCCGAGCAGTACTTC
TRBV19	TRBJ1-4	TRBD1	-	CASSITQGRTNEKLFF	TGTGCCAGTAGTATTACACAGGGGAGGACTAATGAAAAACTGTTTTTT
TRBV2	TRBJ2-1	TRBD2	-	CASSRLAGVLNEQFF	TGTGCCAGCAGTCGTCTAGCGGGGGTCCTCAATGAGCAGTTCTTC
TRBV10-1	TRBJ1-3	-	-	CASSESIGAGNTIYF	TGCGCCAGCAGTGAGTCGATCGGAGCTGGAAACACCATATATTTT
TRBV5-1	TRBJ2-3	-	-	CASSLGQTSTDTQYF	TGCGCCAGCAGCCTGGGACAAACGAGCACAGATACGCAGTATTTT
TRBV3-1/TRBV3-2	TRBJ2-7	-	once	CASSPMPRAEQYF	TGTGCCAGCAGCCCCATGCCCAGGGCCGAGCAGTACTTC
TRBV27	TRBJ1-2	-	-	CASSPFGAGRGYTF	TGTGCCAGCAGCCCTTTTGGGGCAGGGCGCGGCTACACCTTC
TRBV9	TRBJ2-3	-	-	CASSVVAGFPTDTQYF	TGTGCCAGCAGCGTAGTGGCAGGTTTCCCCACAGATACGCAGTATTTT
TRBV25-1	TRBJ1-4	-	-	CASTRGMGNEKLFF	TGTGCCAGCACGCGGGGTATGGGTAATGAAAAACTGTTTTTT